This T cell receptor beta chain was sequenced during a study of cytomegalovirus exposure and HLA in healthy donors. 13 Jbeta primers and 60 Vbeta primers were used for the PCR. Assay: immunoSEQ multiplex PCR; the TCRdb copy retains only in-frame clones and omits some. This sample has about 110,000 clones, with 77% found just once. The J segment lost 9 bases and the V segment lost 7 bases, leaving 7 bases of the junction unmatched. Germline V CDR1 and CDR2: LNHDA, SQIVND (reference sequence). CDR3 length equals 13 residues. The sample holds a few counts of this clone. The sample consisted of PBMCs. This chain joins TRBV19 and TRBJ1-5; 9 bases match TRBD1. This receptor was taken from a male donor in good health and CMV-seronegative. The CDR3 sequence is CASTPGQGTPQHF. The CDR3 coding sequence is TGTGCCAGTACTCCGGGACAGGGTACGCCCCAGCATTTT.